Following are 30 T cell receptor beta chains from one sample sequenced in a study of blood T cell repertoires in COVID-19. TCRdb keeps only in-frame clones here, not all; method: immunoSEQ multiplex PCR. Here the sample spans approximately 90,000 clones, about two thirds being singletons. Sample: peripheral blood. These TCRs come from a woman of 80 years or more with acute or convalescent COVID-19.

The V call is TRBV19, the J call TRBJ1-5; D unresolved. This CDR3 contains 15 residues. The V gene lost 9 bases and the J gene lost 9 bases, with 24 bases spanning the gap. Germline V CDR1 and CDR2: LNHDA, SQIVND (reference sequence). In DNA, the CDR3 is TGTGCCAGCTCCCTCACCGGATCCGTCGGAGGGCCCCAGCATTTT. It translates to CASSLTGSVGGPQHF.

The chain has TRBV29-1 and TRBJ2-1; D perhaps matches TRBD2 (5 bases). The germline V gene encodes CDR1 SQVTM and CDR2 ANQGSEA. CDR3 length: 12 residues. Between the trimmed V and J ends, which lost 0 bases and 7 bases, there was a span of 7 bases. The chain's CDR3 is CSVEDRRNEQFF. The CDR3 nucleotides read TGCAGCGTTGAAGATCGGAGGAATGAGCAGTTCTTC.

The chain joins TRBV10-3 to TRBJ2-2, with unresolved D. The V and J ends lost 3 bases and 3 bases respectively, with 8 bases between them. Germline V gene data show CDR1 as ENHRY and CDR2 as SYGVKD. There are 14 residues in the CDR3. For the CDR3, the DNA is TGTGCCATCAGTGATTGGCTGGACACCGGGGAGCTGTTTTTT. Amino acid sequence: CAISDWLDTGELFF.

The chain has TRBV7-9 and TRBJ2-6; 8 bases line up with TRBD1. The trim removed 11 bases at V and 1 base at J, leaving 10 bases unmatched. There are 16 residues in the CDR3. In germline, CDR1 is SEHNR, CDR2 FQNEAQ (reference sequence). The CDR3 region has the DNA TGTGCCGGTCAAGGACAGGGAGAATCTGGGGCCAACGTCCTGACTTTC. Translation gives CAGQGQGESGANVLTF.

The chain couples TRBV30 to TRBJ1-1, with D unresolved. V lost 2 bases to trimming and J lost 0 bases, with 7 bases between them. The CDR3 spans 13 residues. The germline CDR1 and CDR2 sequences are GTSNPN and SVGIG (reference sequence). CDR3 coding DNA: TGTGCCTGGAGTAGGGAGTTGAACACTGAAGCTTTCTTT. Translated, it gives CAWSRELNTEAFF.

The chain recombines TRBV4-2 with TRBJ1-2, with 7 bases lining up with TRBD1. CDR3 size: 16 residues. Germline V gives CDR1 LGHNA, CDR2 YNFKEQ. V shed 3 bases, J shed 4 bases, and the junction held 11 bases outside the gene matches. The CDR3 bases are TGTGCCAGCAGCCAGGGACTGACAGGGCAGGCCTATGGCTACACCTTC. It specifies CASSQGLTGQAYGYTF.

This clone was picked up a small number of times. The chain carries TRBV6-6 and TRBJ2-5, with 7 bases matching TRBD2. This CDR3 has 13 residues. With 6 bases clipped from V and 5 bases from J, the junction kept 6 bases outside the gene matches. The germline gives CDR1 MNHNY, CDR2 SVGAGI (reference sequence). The CDR3 here is CASRSGGSETQYF. The DNA of the CDR3 is TGTGCCAGCAGGTCGGGGGGATCGGAGACCCAGTACTTC.

This clone was seen more than once but under ten times. This chain joins TRBV5-5 and TRBJ1-6; 8 nucleotides line up with TRBD1. With 3 bases clipped from V and 10 bases from J, the junction kept 9 bases outside the gene matches. Germline V gene sequence: CDR1 SGHKS, CDR2 YYEKEE (reference sequence). The CDR3 covers 15 residues. The CDR3 region has the DNA TGTGCCAGCAGCTCAGACGGACAGGGATGGTCACCCCTCCACTTT. This gives the protein CASSSDGQGWSPLHF.

By sample share, this clone is medium-sized. Other DNA sequences in the sample encode the same CDR3. This chain uses TRBV18 with TRBJ1-2; 8 bases line up with TRBD1. CDR3 length: 14 amino acids. The ends lost 6 bases at V and 3 bases at J; junction bases unmatched: 6. CDR1 KGHSH and CDR2 LQKENI come from the germline V gene. CDR3 in DNA: TGTGCCAGCTCGCCCACGGGACAGGACTATGGCTACACCTTC. It translates to CASSPTGQDYGYTF.

The rearrangement joins TRBV10-2 to TRBJ2-1; TRBD2 aligns across 11 bases. This CDR3 is 15 amino acids long. Germline CDR1 and CDR2: WSHSY and SAAADI. Trimming removed 6 bases from V and 4 bases from J; junction bases left unmatched: 5. The DNA of the CDR3 is TGCGCCAGCAGCCTGACTAGCGGGGTGTACAATGAGCAGTTCTTC. Amino acids: CASSLTSGVYNEQFF.

V usage is TRBV2 and J usage is TRBJ2-3; D is ambiguous. The CDR3 totals 11 residues. The V end was cut by 7 bases, the J end by 3 bases, with 5 bases between. CDR1 is SNHLY and CDR2 is FYNNEI in the germline V gene. CDR3: CASIVTDTQYF. CDR3 DNA sequence: TGTGCCAGCATAGTTACAGATACGCAGTATTTT. Full variable domain (outside the CDR3, taken from reference TRBV2 and TRBJ2-3): EPEVTQTPSHQVTQMGQEVILRCVPISNHLYFYWYRQILGQKVEFLVSFYNNEISEKSEIFDDQFSVERPDGSNFTLKIRSTKLEDSAMYFCASIVTDTQYFGPGTRLTVL.

The chain combines TRBV12-3 or TRBV12-4 with TRBJ2-1; D not resolved. The V and J ends lost 6 bases and 5 bases respectively, with 5 bases between them. This CDR3 spans 11 amino acids. CDR3 nucleotide sequence: TGTGCCAGCAGCCGAGACAATGAGCAGTTCTTC. This gives the protein CASSRDNEQFF.

This clone appeared a few times. This sequence joins TRBV19 and TRBJ2-3; D unclear. Germline V gene lookup returns CDR1 LNHDA and CDR2 SQIVND (reference sequence). The CDR3 totals 11 residues. V lost 10 bases and J 4 bases, leaving 9 bases between the germline ends. The CDR3 sequence is CATRESDTQYF. CDR3 sequence (DNA): TGTGCCACACGAGAATCAGATACGCAGTATTTT.

This clone was picked up one time. The chain links TRBV18 to TRBJ1-1; 8 nucleotides agree with TRBD1. The CDR3 loop spans 15 amino acids. The V segment lost 3 bases and the J segment 4 bases; nucleotides outside the gene matches: 7. Germline CDR1 is KGHSH and CDR2 is LQKENI. The CDR3 here is CASSPGQGSITEAFF. DNA of the CDR3: TGTGCCAGCTCACCCGGACAGGGTTCAATCACTGAAGCTTTCTTT.

For this clone: The identical CDR3 is also encoded by other nucleotide sequences in the sample. J is TRBJ1-1 and V is TRBV6-5; 9 bases match TRBD1. Germline CDR1 reads MNHEY; CDR2 reads SVGAGI. The CDR3 covers 14 residues. With V trimmed by 4 bases and J by 3 bases, 3 bases remained unmatched. The CDR3 region is CASSSDRGDTEAFF. The DNA of the CDR3 is TGTGCCAGCAGTTCTGACAGGGGGGACACTGAAGCTTTCTTT.

The chain couples TRBV27 to TRBJ1-5; 9 bases match TRBD1. Germline V gene data show CDR1 as MNHEY and CDR2 as SMNVEV (reference sequence). The CDR3 runs to 14 residues. Trimming removed 6 bases from V and 5 bases from J; junction bases left unmatched: 5. The CDR3 DNA is TGTGCCAGCAGCTTAAACAGGGGGCATCAGCCCCAGCATTTT. This translates into CASSLNRGHQPQHF.

The chain is built from TRBV4-3 and TRBJ2-3; 7 bases align to TRBD1. CDR3 size: 16 residues. Germline V gives CDR1 LGHNA, CDR2 YSLEER. V lost 1 base and J lost 5; bases outside the gene matches: 9. In DNA form, the CDR3 reads TGCGCCAGCAGCCAAGCGGTCTCAGGGGGAAAAGATACGCAGTATTTT. Its protein product is CASSQAVSGGKDTQYF.

V gene TRBV2 combines with J gene TRBJ1-2; D unclear. This CDR3 comprises 18 residues. Trimming removed 6 bases at V and 0 bases at J, with 23 bases between. The germline CDR1 and CDR2 sequences are SNHLY and FYNNEI. The CDR3 is CASRSSYSSRSANYGYTF. The CDR3 DNA reads TGTGCCAGCAGATCATCTTATTCTTCGAGGTCCGCTAACTATGGCTACACCTTC.

The chain joins TRBV27 to TRBJ2-5, with 7 bases matching TRBD2. J was trimmed by 1 base and V by 6 bases; bases with no gene match: 14. From germline, CDR1 is MNHEY and CDR2 SMNVEV (reference sequence). CDR3 length: 17 residues. The CDR3: CASRKSGVVRGQETQYF. The CDR3 DNA is TGTGCCAGCAGAAAAAGCGGGGTTGTTAGGGGCCAAGAGACCCAGTACTTC.

The chain uses TRBV7-8 and TRBJ1-1; D is perhaps TRBD1 (6 bases). Per the germline V gene, CDR1 is SGHVS and CDR2 is FQNEAQ. The CDR3 consists of 14 residues. The V end lost 1 base, the J end lost 5 bases, and 11 bases lay between the germline ends. CDR3 amino acids: CASSLDRAGTEAFF. Written as DNA, the CDR3 is TGTGCCAGCAGCTTAGACAGGGCCGGGACTGAAGCTTTCTTT.

The CDR3: CASSPGRSGGYTF. CDR3 coding DNA: TGTGCCAGTAGTCCTGGTAGATCGGGAGGCTACACCTTC. The chain joins TRBV19 to TRBJ1-2; D not resolved. V lost 5 bases, J lost 8 bases, and 15 bases lay in between. CDR3 length equals 13 residues. Per germline, CDR1 LNHDA and CDR2 SQIVND (reference sequence).

The rearrangement uses TRBV6-2 or TRBV6-3 and TRBJ1-4, with D perhaps matching TRBD1 (6 bases). Germline V gene data show CDR1 as MNHEY and CDR2 as SVGEGT. Trimming took 2 bases from V and 7 from J, leaving 14 bases between them. This CDR3 region has 15 residues. The CDR3 loop reads CASSYPGTRSEKLFF. The CDR3 DNA sequence: TGTGCCAGCAGTTACCCCGGGACAAGAAGTGAAAAACTGTTTTTT.

In nucleotides, the CDR3 is TGTGCCAGCAGCCCAGGGACACAGCAATATCAGCCCCAGCATTTT. Translated, it gives CASSPGTQQYQPQHF. The chain recombines TRBV7-2 with TRBJ1-5, with D possibly being TRBD1 (6 bases). V was shortened by 5 bases and J by 5 bases, with 16 bases between the two germline ends. In germline, CDR1 is SGHTA, CDR2 FQGNSA. The CDR3 is made up of 15 amino acids.

Only a few counts were recorded for this clone. The chain combines TRBV5-4 with TRBJ2-2, with TRBD2 identical over 7 bases. Trimming cost V 0 bases and J 0 bases; bases outside gene matches: 5. Germline V gene sequence: CDR1 SGHNT, CDR2 YYREEE (reference sequence). This CDR3 has 17 amino acids. CDR3 sequence: CASSLGWGGTNTGELFF. CDR3 coding DNA: TGTGCCAGCAGCTTGGGATGGGGAGGGACGAACACCGGGGAGCTGTTTTTT.

J is TRBJ1-2 and V is TRBV5-1; a possible D gene is TRBD1 (6 bases). There are 16 residues in the CDR3. Germline CDR1 is SGHRS and CDR2 is YFSETQ. V dropped 4 bases and J dropped 4 bases, with 20 bases sitting between them. The CDR3 reads CASSPTGSDLGYGYTF. The CDR3 nucleotides read TGCGCCAGCAGCCCCACAGGGTCTGACTTAGGCTATGGCTACACCTTC.

J is TRBJ2-5 and V is TRBV2; TRBD1 is a possible D gene (6 bases). V was clipped by 5 bases and J by 3 bases, with 10 bases between them. This CDR3 is 13 amino acids long. CDR1 is SNHLY and CDR2 is FYNNEI in the germline V gene. The CDR3 protein is CASSQEGEETQYF. Written as DNA, the CDR3 is TGTGCCAGCAGTCAAGAGGGGGAAGAGACCCAGTACTTC.

A note on this clone: The likely explanation is a read error, given a far larger clone one base away. This chain joins TRBV12-3 or TRBV12-4 and TRBJ1-1, with D unresolved. The CDR3 is made up of 13 amino acids. V was clipped by 3 bases and J by 2 bases, with 7 bases between them. Here the CDR3 DNA reads TGTGCCAGCAGTTTGGCCAGTAACACTGAAGCTTTCTTT. It yields the protein CASSLASNTEAFF.

This clone was seen more than once but under ten times. The V and J genes are TRBV28 and TRBJ1-2; D gene uncertain. V lost 1 base to trimming and J lost 7 bases, with 16 bases between them. Germline CDR1 MDHEN, CDR2 SYDVKM. This CDR3 is built from 15 residues. As DNA, the CDR3 is TGTGCCAGCAGTTTATCTGTCTTGAGGGAAGGTGGCTACACCTTC. Amino acid sequence: CASSLSVLREGGYTF.

The chain links TRBV19 to TRBJ1-2; 7 positions agree with TRBD1. The CDR3 sequence is 16 residues long. With V trimmed by 3 bases and J by 2 bases, 9 bases remained unmatched. Germline CDR1 is LNHDA and CDR2 is SQIVND (reference sequence). The CDR3, as DNA: TGTGCCAGTAGTATTCCCAGGGGGACAACCAACTATGGCTACACCTTC. Protein sequence: CASSIPRGTTNYGYTF. Full variable domain (rest looked up from reference TRBV19 and TRBJ1-2): DGGITQSPKYLFRKEGQNVTLSCEQNLNHDAMYWYRQDPGQGLRLIYYSQIVNDFQKGDIAEGYSVSREKKESFPLTVTSAQKNPTAFYLCASSIPRGTTNYGYTFGSGTRLTVV.

V and J are TRBV2 and TRBJ2-1, with 7 bases matching TRBD1. With 5 bases clipped from V and 4 bases from J, the junction kept 8 bases outside the gene matches. Germline-derived CDR1 and CDR2 are SNHLY and FYNNEI. This CDR3 is built from 15 residues. DNA of the CDR3: TGTGCCAGCAGTAGGGACAGAAATGTTTACAATGAGCAGTTCTTC. Translated: CASSRDRNVYNEQFF.